These 26 T cell receptor beta chains were sequenced from one sample in a study of blood T cell repertoires in COVID-19. Generated by immunoSEQ multiplex PCR, the TCRdb table keeps only in-frame clones and is missing some. This sample has tens of thousands of clones; roughly 87% occur once, and the top ten carry approximately 2.2%. Sequencing was performed on peripheral blood. These receptors were collected from a man aged 50 to 59 with acute or convalescent COVID-19.

This rearrangement joins TRBV6-4 to TRBJ1-1; D possibly corresponds to TRBD1 (5 bases). Germline V lookup: CDR1 MRHNA, CDR2 SNTAGT. Deletions cut 3 bases from V and 4 bases from J, with 9 bases between. The CDR3 extends over 13 amino acids. The CDR3 sequence is CASSEGAGTEAFF. CDR3 sequence (DNA): TGTGCCAGCAGTGAAGGGGCCGGCACTGAAGCTTTCTTT.

The V call is TRBV6-5, the J call TRBJ2-7; 9 bases fit TRBD2. Trimming took 7 bases from V and 7 from J; bases not matched to a gene: 5. The CDR3 is 12 residues long. In germline, CDR1 is MNHEY, CDR2 SVGAGI. CDR3 region: CASIAGAGEQYV. CDR3 coding DNA: TGTGCCAGCATAGCGGGGGCGGGAGAGCAGTACGTC.

This chain links TRBV5-4 with TRBJ2-7, with 9 bases fitting TRBD2. The trim removed 3 bases at V and 3 bases at J, leaving 7 bases unmatched. Germline CDR1 SGHNT, CDR2 YYREEE (reference sequence). There are 15 residues in the CDR3. CDR3 bases: TGTGCCAGCAGCTACGCACTAGCGGGTGTCTACGAGCAGTACTTC. Amino acids: CASSYALAGVYEQYF. The variable domain in full, completed from reference TRBV5-4 and TRBJ2-7, reads ETGVTQSPTHLIKTRGQQVTLRCSSQSGHNTVSWYQQALGQGPQFIFQYYREEENGRGNFPPRFSGLQFPNYSSELNVNALELDDSALYLCASSYALAGVYEQYFGPGTRLTVT.

This chain connects TRBV15 to TRBJ1-3; no reliable D call. There are 11 residues in the CDR3. The V end was cut by 7 bases, the J end by 4 bases, with 5 bases between. CDR1 is LNHNV and CDR2 is YYDKDF in the germline V gene (reference sequence). The CDR3 loop is CATTGGNTIYF. As DNA, the CDR3 is TGTGCCACCACCGGGGGAAACACCATATATTTT.

This rearrangement joins TRBV6-1 to TRBJ1-4, with no clear D. V was clipped by 0 bases and J by 8 bases, with 16 bases between them. Germline CDR1 is MNHNS and CDR2 is SASEGT. The CDR3 totals 16 residues. This chain's CDR3 is CASSEALGGLREKLFF. The CDR3 DNA is TGTGCCAGCAGTGAAGCGCTGGGAGGGCTTCGGGAAAAACTGTTTTTT.

Concerning this clone itself: The junction shows a germline mismatch at one end, possibly a read error. This sequence joins TRBV29-1 and TRBJ2-1; 7 bases line up with TRBD2. Germline lookup yields CDR1 SQVTM and CDR2 ANQGSEA. This CDR3 spans 12 amino acids. CDR3 nucleotide sequence: TGCAGCGTTGAGTCTCTAGCGGACTTTTTACTCTTC. Translating it yields CSVESLADFLLF.

The chain carries TRBV7-8 and TRBJ1-1; the D gene is possibly TRBD1 (5 bases). Germline V CDR1 and CDR2: SGHVS, FQNEAQ. Trimming took off 8 bases at V and 2 bases at J, with 15 bases between the two ends. This CDR3 is 14 amino acids long. CDR3 DNA sequence: TGTGCCAGCCTCACAGTCGGGGGAAACACTGAAGCTTTCTTT. It translates to CASLTVGGNTEAFF.

The chain combines TRBV12-3 or TRBV12-4 with TRBJ1-4; D remains unclear. V lost 10 bases to trimming and J lost 5 bases, with 14 bases between them. This CDR3 comprises 13 residues. Here the CDR3 DNA reads TGTGCCACCGCAGGTTCCCGGAATGAAAAACTGTTTTTT. As protein: CATAGSRNEKLFF.

This chain connects TRBV19 to TRBJ2-5, with TRBD1 matching 7 bases. The V and J ends lost 4 bases and 4 bases, in that order; junction bases with no gene match: 15. Looked up from germline, CDR1 is LNHDA and CDR2 is SQIVND (reference sequence). CDR3 size: 17 residues. For the CDR3, the DNA is TGTGCCAGTAGTAACCCCGGACAGGCAGGAAACCCAGAGACCCAGTACTTC. Its protein is CASSNPGQAGNPETQYF. The complete variable domain, with remaining parts taken from reference TRBV19 and TRBJ2-5, reads DGGITQSPKYLFRKEGQNVTLSCEQNLNHDAMYWYRQDPGQGLRLIYYSQIVNDFQKGDIAEGYSVSREKKESFPLTVTSAQKNPTAFYLCASSNPGQAGNPETQYFGPGTRLLVL.

The chain carries TRBV18 and TRBJ1-5; perhaps TRBD1 as D (5 bases). Germline V gene data show CDR1 as KGHSH and CDR2 as LQKENI. The CDR3 consists of 14 residues. V was shortened by 6 bases and J by 7 bases, with 16 bases between the two germline ends. The DNA of the CDR3 is TGTGCCAGCTCGCCGGGGGGTTCGGGGCAGCCCCAGCATTTT. This sequence encodes CASSPGGSGQPQHF.

The chain's CDR3 is CSARDGREAFF. As DNA, the CDR3 is TGCAGTGCTAGAGATGGGAGGGAAGCTTTCTTT. The genes are TRBV20-1 and TRBJ1-1; no clear D. CDR1 DFQATT and CDR2 SNEGSKA come from the germline V gene (reference sequence). Trimming shortened V by 0 bases and J by 8 bases, and 7 bases separated the two germline ends. The CDR3 consists of 11 residues.

The gene calls are TRBV6-5 and TRBJ2-7, with 8 bases fitting TRBD1. This CDR3 has 14 amino acids. The V gene's germline CDR1 is MNHEY and CDR2 SVGAGI. The V and J ends lost 7 bases and 3 bases, in that order; junction bases with no gene match: 8. This CDR3 reads CASMRQGKDYEQYF. In DNA, the CDR3 is TGTGCCAGCATGAGACAGGGGAAAGACTACGAGCAGTACTTC.

The chain uses TRBV5-1 and TRBJ2-7; 15 positions match TRBD2. Looked up from germline, CDR1 is SGHRS and CDR2 is YFSETQ. This CDR3 has 16 amino acids. The V and J ends lost 3 bases and 5 bases, in that order; junction bases with no gene match: 6. In DNA, the CDR3 is TGCGCCAGCAGCTGGGGACTAGCGGGAGGCGCCGACGAGCAGTACTTC. Translation gives CASSWGLAGGADEQYF.

This clone was found a few times. The chain is built from TRBV20-1 and TRBJ1-5; 8 bases line up with TRBD1. Unmatched junction bases numbered 7, after V lost 6 bases and J lost 12 bases. The CDR3 contains 11 residues. From germline, CDR1 is DFQATT and CDR2 SNEGSKA (reference sequence). Written as DNA, the CDR3 is TGCAGTGCCCTGGACAGGGAACTCCAGCATTTT. This translates into CSALDRELQHF.

This chain joins TRBV10-1 and TRBJ2-7; possibly TRBD1 for D (6 bases). Trimming took off 7 bases at V and 0 bases at J, with 16 bases between the two ends. The CDR3 runs 15 residues. Germline lookup yields CDR1 WNHNN and CDR2 SYGVQD (reference sequence). The chain's CDR3 is CASKETGHRSYEQYV. CDR3 sequence (DNA): TGCGCCAGCAAGGAGACAGGTCATCGCTCCTACGAGCAGTACGTC.

V is TRBV4-1 and J is TRBJ1-2, with D possibly being TRBD1 (5 bases). Germline CDR1 and CDR2: MGHRA and YSYEKL. V lost 0 bases and J lost 7, with 12 bases in between. The CDR3 has 14 amino acids. Here the CDR3 DNA reads TGCGCCAGCAGCCAAGAGTTCAGGGACTCTGGCTACACCTTC. Encoded protein: CASSQEFRDSGYTF.

The chain links TRBV6-1 to TRBJ1-5; no clear D. Germline V CDR1 and CDR2: MNHNS, SASEGT. The CDR3 spans 13 residues. V lost 2 bases and J 5 bases, leaving 7 bases between the germline ends. Here the CDR3 DNA reads TGTGCCAGCAGTGAATGGCTGTATCAGCCCCAGCATTTT. This encodes CASSEWLYQPQHF.

This clone was recorded only once. This sequence joins TRBV11-2 and TRBJ2-1, with 8 bases identical to TRBD2. Germline V CDR1 and CDR2: SGHAT, FQNNGV. The CDR3 extends over 15 amino acids. J was trimmed by 2 bases and V by 5 bases; bases with no gene match: 5. The CDR3 DNA follows: TGTGCCAGCAGCCAAACTAGCGGAGCCTACAATGAGCAGTTCTTC. Translated: CASSQTSGAYNEQFF.

This clone was found once. The gene calls are TRBV11-2 and TRBJ2-1, with 9 bases matching TRBD2. Germline CDR1 and CDR2: SGHAT and FQNNGV. The V segment lost 3 bases and the J segment 8 bases; nucleotides outside the gene matches: 2. The CDR3 runs 13 residues. CDR3 in amino acids: CASSFAGGYEQFF. The CDR3 DNA reads as TGTGCCAGCAGCTTTGCGGGGGGGTATGAGCAGTTCTTC.

The chain combines TRBV7-3 with TRBJ2-3; perhaps TRBD2 as D (6 bases). V was clipped by 5 bases and J by 0 bases, with 12 bases between them. This CDR3 has 15 residues. Germline V gene data show CDR1 as SGHTA and CDR2 as FQGTGA. The chain's CDR3 is CASSPNSGSTDTQYF. The CDR3 DNA reads TGTGCCAGCAGCCCCAATAGCGGTAGCACAGATACGCAGTATTTT.

This CDR3 is CASSESGRGTKFF. The DNA for the CDR3 is TGCGCCAGCAGTGAGTCCGGACGGGGGACCAAGTTCTTC. The chain uses TRBV10-1 and TRBJ2-1; D may be TRBD2 (6 bases). The germline gives CDR1 WNHNN, CDR2 SYGVQD (reference sequence). The CDR3 has 13 amino acids. V shed 0 bases and J shed 14 bases, with 14 bases lying between them.

The rearrangement joins TRBV9 to TRBJ1-3; D not certain. The CDR3 loop spans 12 amino acids. Germline values: CDR1 SGDLS, CDR2 YYNGEE. V dropped 0 bases and J dropped 8 bases, with 6 bases sitting between them. The CDR3 DNA reads TGTGCCAGCAGCGTAGACGGAGACACCATATATTTT. This encodes CASSVDGDTIYF.

The V and J genes are TRBV11-2 and TRBJ2-3; D unclear. V lost 4 bases, J lost 4 bases, and 24 bases lay in between. Germline V gene lookup returns CDR1 SGHAT and CDR2 FQNNGV. The CDR3 is 18 amino acids. CDR3 nucleotide sequence: TGTGCCAGCAGCTCACCAAAGGAGAGGAGCAGCCTAGCAGATACGCAGTATTTT. Translation: CASSSPKERSSLADTQYF.

The rearrangement joins TRBV6-5 to TRBJ1-6; perhaps TRBD1 as D (5 bases). The V gene lost 8 bases and the J gene lost 10 bases, with 12 bases spanning the gap. This CDR3 contains 12 residues. The germline V gene encodes CDR1 MNHEY and CDR2 SVGAGI. CDR3 nucleotides: TGTGCCAGCGGGGGGTTTGGGTCACCCCTCCACTTT. This sequence encodes CASGGFGSPLHF.

The J gene is TRBJ2-1, the V gene TRBV19, with TRBD1 identical over 7 bases. Germline V gives CDR1 LNHDA, CDR2 SQIVND (reference sequence). Trimming took 3 bases from V and 7 from J; bases not matched to a gene: 0. The length of the CDR3 is 12 residues. The CDR3 sequence is CASSMTGNEQFF. CDR3 DNA sequence: TGTGCCAGTAGTATGACAGGGAATGAGCAGTTCTTC.

This sequence joins TRBV28 and TRBJ2-5; possible D gene TRBD2, 7 bases. CDR3 size: 14 residues. Per the germline V gene, CDR1 is MDHEN and CDR2 is SYDVKM. V gave up 5 bases and J gave up 5 bases, with 15 bases separating them. CDR3 nucleotide sequence: TGTGCCAGCAGTCCCCCCGGGGGGCGGGAGACCCAGTACTTC. Translation gives CASSPPGGRETQYF.